The clone carrying this T cell receptor beta chain has a handful of counts. People in the study who had HIV all got their treatment in the United States. The assay used was immunoSEQ (version v3.0), run at survey level. Sequenced by immunoSEQ multiplex PCR; TCRdb stores in-frame clones only, minus some. The table lists approximately 8,800 clones, around 79% of them singletons. V was clipped by 6 bases and J by 5 bases; unmatched bases: 4. Germline values: CDR1 KGHSH, CDR2 LQKENI. The CDR3 contains 13 residues. This entry belongs to a study of long-term antiretroviral therapy in people with HIV. This sequence was found in a man aged 35 to 55 with HIV. The specimen was unsorted PBMCs, collected 0.6 years before starting antiretroviral therapy. The chain has TRBV18 and TRBJ2-1; 7 bases are shared with TRBD1. CDR3: CASSGDRNNEQFF. In nucleotides, the CDR3 is TGTGCCAGCTCGGGGGACAGAAACAATGAGCAGTTCTTC.